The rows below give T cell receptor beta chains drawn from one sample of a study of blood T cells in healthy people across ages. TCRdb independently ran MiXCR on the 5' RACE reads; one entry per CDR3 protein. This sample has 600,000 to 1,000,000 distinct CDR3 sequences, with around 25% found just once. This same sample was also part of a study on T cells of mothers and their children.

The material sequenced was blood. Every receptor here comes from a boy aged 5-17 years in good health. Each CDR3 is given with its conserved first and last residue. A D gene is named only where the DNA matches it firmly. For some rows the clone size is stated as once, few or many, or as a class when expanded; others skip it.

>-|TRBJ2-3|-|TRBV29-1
TGCAGCGTTGAGCAGGGCCGGACCCACACAGATACGCAGTATTTT
CSVEQGRTHTDTQYF
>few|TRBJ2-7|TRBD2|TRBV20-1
TGCAGTGGGATGGGACTAGCTACGTACGAGCAGTACTTC
CSGMGLATYEQYF
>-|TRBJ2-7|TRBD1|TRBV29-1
TGCAGCGTTGTGGGGGACAGCTGGTCCTACGAGCAGTACTTC
CSVVGDSWSYEQYF
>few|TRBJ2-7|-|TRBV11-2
TGTGCCAGCGTGGGGGGCATGAACGAGCAGTACTTC
CASVGGMNEQYF
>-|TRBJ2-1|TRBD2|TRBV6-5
TGTGCCAGCAGTTCCCTAGGGGCGGGGGAATGGGGCTCCTACAATGAGCAGTTCTTC
CASSSLGAGEWGSYNEQFF
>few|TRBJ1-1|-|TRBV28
TGTGCCAGCAGGTTAAGACCCTGGGGCGAAGCTTTCTTT
CASRLRPWGEAFF
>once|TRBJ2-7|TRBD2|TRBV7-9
TGTGCCAGCATCGACGGGGTAGCGGGGATAGACGAGCAGTACTTC
CASIDGVAGIDEQYF
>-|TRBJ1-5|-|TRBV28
TGTGCCAGCAGTTTATGGGCCGGATCGCCCCAGCATTTT
CASSLWAGSPQHF
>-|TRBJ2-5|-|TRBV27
TGTGCCAGCAGTCGGTGGAGCGCGGGAGAGACCCAGTACTTC
CASSRWSAGETQYF
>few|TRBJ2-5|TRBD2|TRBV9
TGTGCCAGCAGCGCTGAGCGGGGGTTTCGGGAGACCCAGTACTTC
CASSAERGFRETQYF
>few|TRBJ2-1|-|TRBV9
TGTGCCAGCAGCCCGTCCGGGACGGAGTACAATGAGCAGTTCTTC
CASSPSGTEYNEQFF
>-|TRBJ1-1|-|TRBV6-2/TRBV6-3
TGTGCCAGCGCCCAGATTACGAACACTGAAGCTTTCTTT
CASAQITNTEAFF
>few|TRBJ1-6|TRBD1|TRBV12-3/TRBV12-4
TGTGCCAGCAGGGACAGGTCCTATAATTCACCCCTCCACTTT
CASRDRSYNSPLHF
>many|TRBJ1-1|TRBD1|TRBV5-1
TGCGCCAGCAGCAGACAGGGTGAGACTGAAGCTTTCTTT
CASSRQGETEAFF
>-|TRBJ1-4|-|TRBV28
TGTGCCAGCAGTTTACGACCTACCGGTAATGAAAAACTGTTTTTT
CASSLRPTGNEKLFF
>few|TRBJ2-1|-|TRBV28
TGTGCCAGCAGCTCAACCACAGGCCCCTTAGGTTCTGAGCAGTTCTTC
CASSSTTGPLGSEQFF
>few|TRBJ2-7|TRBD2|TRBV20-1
TGCAGTGCTAGAGATATGACTAGCGGGAGTCCCTACGAGCAGTACTTC
CSARDMTSGSPYEQYF
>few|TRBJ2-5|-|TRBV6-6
TGTGCCAGCAGTTCCCTCCTAGGTCGGGAGACCCAGTACTTC
CASSSLLGRETQYF
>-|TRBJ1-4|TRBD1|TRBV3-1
TGTGCCAGCAGCCAAGATTTGGACAGGGTCAATGAAAAACTGTTTTTT
CASSQDLDRVNEKLFF
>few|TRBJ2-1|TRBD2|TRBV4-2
TGTGCCAGCAGCCGAGAGGGACTAGGGGACTACAATGAGCAGTTCTTC
CASSREGLGDYNEQFF
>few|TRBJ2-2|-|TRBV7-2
TGTGCCAGCAGCCCTTCGGACTTACTGAACACCGGGGAGCTGTTTTTT
CASSPSDLLNTGELFF
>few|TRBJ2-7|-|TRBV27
TGTGCCAGCAGTCCCCTCCTAGGGAGGAGTCCTTCCTACGAGCAGTACTTC
CASSPLLGRSPSYEQYF
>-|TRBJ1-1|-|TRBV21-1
TGTGCCAGCAAACTTAGGGGGCGGTATGACACTGGAGCTTTCTTT
CASKLRGRYDTGAFF
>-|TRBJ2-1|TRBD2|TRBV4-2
TGTGCCAGCAGCCGGGAAGGACTAGCATCCTACGATGAGCAGTTCTTC
CASSREGLASYDEQFF
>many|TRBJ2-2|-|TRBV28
TGTGCCAGCAGCCCCTCGAGGTGGGGCGGGGAGCTGTTTTTT
CASSPSRWGGELFF
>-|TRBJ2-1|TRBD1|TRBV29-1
TGCAGCGTTCCCCAGGACAGGGGGTGGGGTGAGCAGTTCTTC
CSVPQDRGWGEQFF
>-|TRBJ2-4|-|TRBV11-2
TGTGCCAGCAGTAGGGCGGTCGAAAACATTCAGTACTTC
CASSRAVENIQYF
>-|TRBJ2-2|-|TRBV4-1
TGCGCCAGCAGCATTCAACCGGGGCTTCTCACCGGGGAGCTGTTTTTT
CASSIQPGLLTGELFF
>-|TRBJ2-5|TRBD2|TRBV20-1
TGCAGTTTTTGGGAGGGGACCCAAGAGACTCAGTACTTC
CSFWEGTQETQYF
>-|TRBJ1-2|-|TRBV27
TGTGCCAGCAGTTTAGGCGAATTTTATGGCTACACCTTC
CASSLGEFYGYTF
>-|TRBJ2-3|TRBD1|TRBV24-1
TGTGCCACCAGTGACGGGACAGCTTATAGCACAGATACGCAGTATTTT
CATSDGTAYSTDTQYF
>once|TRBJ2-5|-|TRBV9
TGTGCCAGCAGCGCCTTCGGCGGGGGCGAAGAGACCCAGTACTTC
CASSAFGGGEETQYF
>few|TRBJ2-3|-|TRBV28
TGTGCCAGCAGTTTCCCCCTTAGCGGAACTAGCACAGATACGCAGTATTTT
CASSFPLSGTSTDTQYF
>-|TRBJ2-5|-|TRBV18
TGTGCCAGCTCTCCCCCCCAGGGCAATGAGCAGCTCTTC
CASSPPQGNEQLF
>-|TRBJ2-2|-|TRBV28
TGTGCCAGCCGCGCTGAATTCAGCGCGAACACCGGGGAGCTGTTTTTT
CASRAEFSANTGELFF
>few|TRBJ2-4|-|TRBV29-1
TGCAGCGTCGTCCTTATCAGTGGAGGGTTTGAAAACATTCAGTACTTC
CSVVLISGGFENIQYF
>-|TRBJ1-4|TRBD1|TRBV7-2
TGTGCCAGCAGCTCTTTAGCGGGACAGACGAATGAAAAACTGTTTTTT
CASSSLAGQTNEKLFF
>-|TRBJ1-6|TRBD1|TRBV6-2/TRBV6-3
TGTGCCAGTAGGGGAACCATGACAGGGCCAGCCCGATCAAAGTACAGCTCCTATAATTCACCCCTCCACTTT
CASRGTMTGPARSKYSSYNSPLHF
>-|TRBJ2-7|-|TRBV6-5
TGTGCCAGCAGTTACTATGGCAGGGTCTACGAGCAGTACTTC
CASSYYGRVYEQYF
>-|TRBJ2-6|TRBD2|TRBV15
TGTGCCACCAGCTCGAGACTAGCGGGAGGGCCTGGGGCCAACGTCCTGACTTTC
CATSSRLAGGPGANVLTF
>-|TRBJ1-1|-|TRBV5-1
TGCGCCAGCAAAACAGCATCCATGAACACTGAAGCTTTCTTT
CASKTASMNTEAFF
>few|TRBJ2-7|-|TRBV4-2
TGTGCCAGCAGCCAAGAGGTTTCCTACGAGCAGTACTTC
CASSQEVSYEQYF